This T cell receptor (beta chain) was sequenced for a study of control samples from healthy donors and cancer patients. Germline V gives CDR1 LNHDA, CDR2 SQIVND (reference sequence). The CDR3 has 15 amino acids. V lost 0 bases to trimming and J lost 0 bases, with 8 bases between them. Clones were sequenced by immunoSEQ multiplex PCR, and TCRdb holds only the in-frame ones, with some missing. The table shows around 70,000 clones, with 94% occurring only once. The chain links TRBV19 to TRBJ1-1; unclear D gene. The source is a woman between 25 and 40 years old in good health. The sample consisted of blood. The chain's CDR3 is CASSIDFSMNTEAFF. The CDR3 DNA reads TGTGCCAGTAGTATAGACTTTTCGATGAACACTGAAGCTTTCTTT.